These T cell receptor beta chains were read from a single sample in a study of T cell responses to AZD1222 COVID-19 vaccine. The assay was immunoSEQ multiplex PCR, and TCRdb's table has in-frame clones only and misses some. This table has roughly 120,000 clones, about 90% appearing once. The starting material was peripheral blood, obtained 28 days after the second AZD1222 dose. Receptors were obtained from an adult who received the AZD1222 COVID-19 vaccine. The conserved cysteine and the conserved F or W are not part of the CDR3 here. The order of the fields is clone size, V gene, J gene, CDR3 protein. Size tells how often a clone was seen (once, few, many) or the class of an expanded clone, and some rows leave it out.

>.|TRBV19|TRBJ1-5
AIGDRGPFQPQH
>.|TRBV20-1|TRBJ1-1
SASRRDGNTEAF
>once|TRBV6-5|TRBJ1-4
ASARQGRNEKLF
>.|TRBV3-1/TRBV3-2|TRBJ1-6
ASSQATTTYNSPLH
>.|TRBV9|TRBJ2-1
ASSTSGGSYNEQF
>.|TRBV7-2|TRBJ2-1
ASSLTIEDEQF
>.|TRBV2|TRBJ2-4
ASSIAGGSKNIQY
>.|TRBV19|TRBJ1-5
ASSLAGAINQPQH
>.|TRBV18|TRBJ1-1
ASSPRENTEAF
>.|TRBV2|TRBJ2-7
ASRRDKDEQY
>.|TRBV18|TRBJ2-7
ASSLSGRYEQY
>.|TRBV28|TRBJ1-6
ASSIRYRGPNSPLH
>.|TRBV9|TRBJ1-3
ASSVATGLSGNTIY
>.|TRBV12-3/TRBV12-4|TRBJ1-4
ASRGTDYEKLF
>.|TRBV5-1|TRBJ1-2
ASSSGTGATYGYT